Sequencing of this T cell receptor (beta chain) was carried out in a study of OX40 agonist ivuxolimab in advanced cancers. Study context: Averaging about 60 years in age, with a range of roughly 20 to 90, the cohort was 82.7% male. Study-level results: By week 6 at 0.1 to 3.0 mg/kg, blood CD4+ and CD8+ T cells had expanded clonally. The average count of expanded clones was higher among CD8+ T cells than among CD4+.

This CDR3 is built from 14 residues. The J segment lost 3 bases and the V segment lost 3 bases, leaving 2 bases of the junction unmatched. Germline V gene data show CDR1 as PRHDT and CDR2 as FYEKMQ (reference sequence). The assay was immunoSEQ multiplex PCR, and TCRdb's table has in-frame clones only and misses some. The repertoire has tens of thousands of clones, roughly nine tenths of them found once; the top ten carry 14% to 15%. Of note for this clone: Its antigen is unknown.

The V gene is TRBV13, the J gene TRBJ2-5, with TRBD1 matching 9 bases. The sequencing here drew on CD4+ or CD8+ T cells sorted from blood, taken in a trial of the OX40 agonist ivuxolimab. The receptor's source is an adult with an advanced solid tumor such as melanoma, head and neck, liver or kidney cancer. CDR3 bases: TGTGCCAGCAGCTTCGGGACAGGGAAAGAGACCCAGTACTTC. Amino acid sequence: CASSFGTGKETQYF.